Given below is one T cell receptor (beta chain) in context. Profiling relied on immunoSEQ multiplex PCR, and the TCRdb table lists in-frame clones only, not all of them. This sample has roughly 53,000 clones, with roughly nine tenths found just once. This sample was taken from a study of blood T cell repertoires in COVID-19. The CDR3 contains 14 residues. V was shortened by 6 bases and J by 0 bases, with 12 bases between the two germline ends. Per germline, CDR1 MNHEY and CDR2 SVGAGI. Sequenced input: peripheral blood. The chain carries TRBV6-5 and TRBJ2-7; D uncertain. This sequence originates from a woman aged 40 to 50 with active COVID-19. CDR3 bases: TGTGCCAGCAGACAAGACTCGAGCTCCTACGAGCAGTACTTC. Amino acid sequence: CASRQDSSSYEQYF.